This is a list of T cell receptor beta chains from one sample in a study of shared clonotypes between healthy human individuals. Generated by immunoSEQ multiplex PCR, the TCRdb table keeps only in-frame clones and is missing some. The table includes 740,000 or so clones, less than 80% detected once. Sequenced material: memory CD4+ T cells sorted from blood. The receptors come from a woman in her 30s in good health. Both conserved end residues are part of each CDR3. A D gene is named only where the DNA matches it firmly. Size values are once, few and many counts, or a class for expanded clones, and some rows have none.

CDR3nt,CDR3aa,v_gene,abundance,d_gene,j_gene
TGTGCCAGCAGCACGGACAGGGCGGACACTGAAGCTTTCTTT,CASSTDRADTEAFF,TRBV11-2,few,TRBD1,TRBJ1-1
TGCGCCAGCACCGGGACGGTGAACACTGAAGCTTTCTTT,CASTGTVNTEAFF,TRBV5-1,-,-,TRBJ1-1
TGTGCCACGGCGCTGAGCGCCGGGGAGCTGTTTTTT,CATALSAGELFF,TRBV27,-,-,TRBJ2-2
TGTGCCAGCAGTAAGAGGTTAGGGACTAGCGGGATCAATGAGCAGTTCTTC,CASSKRLGTSGINEQFF,TRBV25-1,-,TRBD2,TRBJ2-1
TGTGCCAGCAGCGAGACCACAGGGGGCTACGAGCAGTACTTC,CASSETTGGYEQYF,TRBV6-5,-,TRBD1,TRBJ2-7
TGTGCCAGCAGCCCAAGGCCGCCCTACAATGAGCAGTTCTTC,CASSPRPPYNEQFF,TRBV14,once,-,TRBJ2-1
TGCGCCAGCAGCCCTTTGGGTTCGTCCTACAATGAGCAGTTCTTC,CASSPLGSSYNEQFF,TRBV5-1,-,-,TRBJ2-1
TGTGCCAGCAGCTTAGCGCGTGGGGTCGCAGAGACCCAGTACTTC,CASSLARGVAETQYF,TRBV7-6,once,-,TRBJ2-5
TGTGCCAGCAGCTTGGCCCTCGAGGGCTACACCTTC,CASSLALEGYTF,TRBV5-5,-,-,TRBJ1-2
TGTGCCAGCAGTGGGGGACAGGGGGCGGCCTACGAGCAGTACTTC,CASSGGQGAAYEQYF,TRBV6-1,-,TRBD1,TRBJ2-7
TGTGCCAGCAGCTTCACTATGACTGGGGAGCTGTTTTTT,CASSFTMTGELFF,TRBV7-3,once,-,TRBJ2-2
TGTGCCAGCAGTGTAACTGGAAGAGGGAAAACCGGGGAGCTGTTTTTT,CASSVTGRGKTGELFF,TRBV6-6,-,-,TRBJ2-2
TGTGCCAGCAGCTTAGACTCCGGGACAGGAGGTTACAATGAGCAGTTCTTC,CASSLDSGTGGYNEQFF,TRBV11-3,once,TRBD1,TRBJ2-1
TGTGCCAGCAGTTTAGCGGGAGTCGCTACAGATACGCAGTATTTT,CASSLAGVATDTQYF,TRBV28,few,TRBD2,TRBJ2-3
TGTGCCAGCAGCCCGAGGACAGGCGGCTACGGGGAGCTGTTTTTT,CASSPRTGGYGELFF,TRBV7-2,-,TRBD1,TRBJ2-2
TGTGCCAGCAGCTTGGCCTTGGGCTACTCTGGGGCCAACGTCCTGACTTTC,CASSLALGYSGANVLTF,TRBV7-3,-,-,TRBJ2-6
TGTGCCAGCAGTCCAGACAGACAGCGTTTGGGGACCCAGTACTTC,CASSPDRQRLGTQYF,TRBV5-6,-,-,TRBJ2-5
TGTGCCAGCAGCCGGGACACCGGCACAGATACGCAGTATTTT,CASSRDTGTDTQYF,TRBV7-3,-,-,TRBJ2-3
TGTGCCAGCAGCGCGAGACAGAGACTCTCCTACGAGCAGTACTTC,CASSARQRLSYEQYF,TRBV5-6,-,-,TRBJ2-7
TGTGCCAGCAGCTCAGGACGGGGGGGCACTGAAGCTTTCTTT,CASSSGRGGTEAFF,TRBV7-2,-,-,TRBJ1-1
TGTGCCAGCATCCCCGGGGCTCCCACCGGGGAGCTGTTTTTT,CASIPGAPTGELFF,TRBV28,-,-,TRBJ2-2
TGTGCCAGCAGGATACCCAAAAGGTATCCCTACGAGCAGTACTTC,CASRIPKRYPYEQYF,TRBV2,-,-,TRBJ2-7
TGTGCCAGCAGTTTGTTTCGGGGGCCGAACACTGAAGCTTTCTTT,CASSLFRGPNTEAFF,TRBV28,-,-,TRBJ1-1
TGTGCCAGCAGTTCGAGTTATCAGCCCCAGCATTTT,CASSSSYQPQHF,TRBV28,-,-,TRBJ1-5
TGTGCCAGCAGCCGGACAGGGAACTATGGCTACACCTTC,CASSRTGNYGYTF,TRBV7-2,-,TRBD1,TRBJ1-2
TGTGCCAGCAGTCCGGGTAGGGAAGAGACCCAGTACTTC,CASSPGREETQYF,TRBV6-1,-,-,TRBJ2-5
TGCGCCAGCAGCTTGGGCCCAAATCAGCCCCAGCATTTT,CASSLGPNQPQHF,TRBV5-1,-,-,TRBJ1-5
TGTGCCAGCAGCCCAATTGGGAGAGCGGGGAGCACAGATACGCAGTATTTT,CASSPIGRAGSTDTQYF,TRBV7-6,few,TRBD2,TRBJ2-3
TGCGCCAGCAGCTGGAGGCAGGGGGCGAGCTCCTACGAGCAGTACTTC,CASSWRQGASSYEQYF,TRBV5-1,-,TRBD1,TRBJ2-7
TGTGCCAGCAGACCCGACAGGGATAACGCTGAAGCTTTCTTT,CASRPDRDNAEAFF,TRBV6-6,-,TRBD1,TRBJ1-1
TGTGCCAGCAGCCAATCCGGATCGGAGCGGGAGGCGACCCAGTACTTC,CASSQSGSEREATQYF,TRBV4-2,few,TRBD2,TRBJ2-5
TGTGCCAGCAGCCGAGCCGGGGCTTTTAGCGGGAGGCAGTCAGATACGCAGTATTTT,CASSRAGAFSGRQSDTQYF,TRBV28,-,TRBD2,TRBJ2-3
TGTGCCAGCAGCCCCACCAGATCCTTTGACGTTCAGTACTTC,CASSPTRSFDVQYF,TRBV7-2,-,-,TRBJ2-4
TGTGCCAGCCGAGGGGGAGAGACCCAGTACTTC,CASRGGETQYF,TRBV25-1,few,-,TRBJ2-5
TGTGCCAGCAGCTTAACGACTCTCACAGATACGCAGTATTTT,CASSLTTLTDTQYF,TRBV11-2,-,-,TRBJ2-3
TGCGCCAGCAGCTTGTCTGGAGAGCGAAACACCATATATTTT,CASSLSGERNTIYF,TRBV5-1,-,-,TRBJ1-3
TGTGCCAGCAGCTTAGAACTAGCGGGTCGTGGGGAGCAGTTCTTC,CASSLELAGRGEQFF,TRBV13,-,TRBD2,TRBJ2-1
TGCGCCAGCAGCCGGCCACGGGACAGGGACTCTGGGGCCAACGTCCTGACTTTC,CASSRPRDRDSGANVLTF,TRBV4-1,-,TRBD1,TRBJ2-6
TGTGCCAGCAGCCTCCAGGGCGGGGAGCTGTTTTTT,CASSLQGGELFF,TRBV7-9,-,-,TRBJ2-2
TGTGCCAGCAGTTGGGGACAGGGGCCGGTTAATTCACCCCTCCACTTT,CASSWGQGPVNSPLHF,TRBV28,-,TRBD1,TRBJ1-6
TGTGCCAGCAGTGACGAGGGTTGGAGCACTGAAGCTTTCTTT,CASSDEGWSTEAFF,TRBV6-4,-,-,TRBJ1-1
TGTGCCAGCAGTACTACCGGGACTAGCGGAACCCGCTCCTACAATGAGCAGTTCTTC,CASSTTGTSGTRSYNEQFF,TRBV27,-,TRBD2,TRBJ2-1
TGCAGCGTTGAAGATCGACGGAGAGGGGGTGGCTACACCTTC,CSVEDRRRGGGYTF,TRBV29-1,few,-,TRBJ1-2
TGTGCCAGCAGCGCGAGGACTAGCGGTTACAATGAGCAGTTCTTC,CASSARTSGYNEQFF,TRBV7-2,-,TRBD2,TRBJ2-1
TGTGCCACCCAGACAGGGGGCCTGTTGGTGAACACTGAAGCTTTCTTT,CATQTGGLLVNTEAFF,TRBV2,-,TRBD1,TRBJ1-1
TGTGCCTGGAGTGTCAAGGGAGGTCAGCCCCAGCATTTT,CAWSVKGGQPQHF,TRBV30,-,-,TRBJ1-5
TGTGCCAGTATGACTGCAGGGGCAAGGAACACTGAAGCTTTCTTT,CASMTAGARNTEAFF,TRBV19,-,-,TRBJ1-1
TGTGCCAGCAGCCAAGCTCTGAGCTATGGCTACACCTTC,CASSQALSYGYTF,TRBV4-2,-,-,TRBJ1-2
TGTGCCAGCAGGCCAACCGGGGTAGTAGCGGAAGAGACCCAGTACTTC,CASRPTGVVAEETQYF,TRBV7-6,once,-,TRBJ2-5